The clone carrying this T cell receptor beta chain was detected a few times. Assay used: immunoSEQ multiplex PCR; TCRdb lists only in-frame clones, some missing. The data contain around 200,000 clones, 88% of them singletons. These data are taken from a study of blood T cell repertoires in COVID-19. This CDR3 comprises 18 residues. The junction had 15 bases not matched to a gene; V was cut back by 6 bases and J by 5 bases. The germline V gene has CDR1 ENHRY and CDR2 SYGVKD. The sample comprised peripheral blood. This chain uses TRBV10-3 with TRBJ2-2; 10 bases are a match to TRBD2. This receptor was identified in a young man with active or convalescent COVID-19. CDR3 coding DNA: TGTGCCATCAGCCTAAGTGACGGACTAGCGGTGACTACCGGGGAGCTGTTTTTT. Its protein product is CAISLSDGLAVTTGELFF.